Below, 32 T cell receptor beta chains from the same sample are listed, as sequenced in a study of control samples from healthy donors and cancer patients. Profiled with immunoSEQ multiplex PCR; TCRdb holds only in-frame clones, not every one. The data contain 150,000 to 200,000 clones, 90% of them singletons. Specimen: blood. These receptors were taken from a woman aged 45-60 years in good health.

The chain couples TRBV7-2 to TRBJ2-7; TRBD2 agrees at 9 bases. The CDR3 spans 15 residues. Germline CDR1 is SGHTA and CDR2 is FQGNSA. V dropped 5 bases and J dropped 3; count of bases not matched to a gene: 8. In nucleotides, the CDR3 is TGTGCCAGCAGCCCGTTAGCGGGAGTGAGCTACGAGCAGTACTTC. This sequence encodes CASSPLAGVSYEQYF.

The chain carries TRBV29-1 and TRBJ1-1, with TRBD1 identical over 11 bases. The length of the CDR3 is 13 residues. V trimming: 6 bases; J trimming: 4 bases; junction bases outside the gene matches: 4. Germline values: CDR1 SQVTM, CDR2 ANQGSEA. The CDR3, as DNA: TGCAGCGTCGGGACAGGGGGGGCCACTGAAGCTTTCTTT. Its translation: CSVGTGGATEAFF.

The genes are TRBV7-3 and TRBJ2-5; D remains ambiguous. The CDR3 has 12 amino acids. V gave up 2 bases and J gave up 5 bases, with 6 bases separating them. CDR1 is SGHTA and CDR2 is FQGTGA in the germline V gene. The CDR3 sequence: CASSLVGETQYF. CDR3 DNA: TGTGCCAGCAGCTTAGTGGGGGAGACCCAGTACTTC.

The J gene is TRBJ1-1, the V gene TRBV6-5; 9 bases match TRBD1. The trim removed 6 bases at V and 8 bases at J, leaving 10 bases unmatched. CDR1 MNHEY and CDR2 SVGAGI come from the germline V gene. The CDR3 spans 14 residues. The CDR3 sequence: CASSDRGENREAFF. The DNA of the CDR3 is TGTGCCAGCAGCGACAGGGGGGAGAACCGGGAAGCTTTCTTT.

The CDR3 here is CASSPSLDYGYTF. CDR3 bases: TGTGCCAGCTCACCTAGTCTAGACTATGGCTACACCTTC. The chain is built from TRBV18 and TRBJ1-2; D not certain. V dropped 3 bases and J dropped 3 bases, with 8 bases sitting between them. This CDR3 region has 13 residues. Germline CDR1 and CDR2: KGHSH and LQKENI.

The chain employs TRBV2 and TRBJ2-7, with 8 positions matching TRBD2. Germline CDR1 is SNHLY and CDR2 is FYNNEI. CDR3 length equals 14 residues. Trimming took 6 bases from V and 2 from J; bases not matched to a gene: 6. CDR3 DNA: TGTGCCAGCAGACAGGGCGGGGGGCCCTACGAGCAGTACTTC. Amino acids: CASRQGGGPYEQYF.

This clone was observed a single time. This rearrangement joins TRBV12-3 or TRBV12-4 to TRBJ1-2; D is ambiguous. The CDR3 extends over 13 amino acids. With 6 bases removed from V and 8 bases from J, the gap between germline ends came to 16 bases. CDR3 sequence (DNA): TGTGCCAGCAGGGGTCCCGCAGCGGGGGGCTACACCTTC. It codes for CASRGPAAGGYTF.

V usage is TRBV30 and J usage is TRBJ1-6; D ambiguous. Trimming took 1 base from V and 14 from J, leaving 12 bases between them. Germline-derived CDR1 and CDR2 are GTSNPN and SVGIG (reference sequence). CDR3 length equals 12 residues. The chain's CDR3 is CAWSDSGSALHF. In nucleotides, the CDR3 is TGTGCCTGGAGTGATTCCGGGTCTGCCCTCCACTTT.

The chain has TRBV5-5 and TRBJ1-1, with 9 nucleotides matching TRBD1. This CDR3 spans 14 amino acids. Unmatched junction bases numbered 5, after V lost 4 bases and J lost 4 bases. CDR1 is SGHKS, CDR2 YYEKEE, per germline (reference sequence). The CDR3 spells CASSQQGAGTEAFF. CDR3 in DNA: TGTGCCAGCAGCCAACAGGGGGCTGGCACTGAAGCTTTCTTT. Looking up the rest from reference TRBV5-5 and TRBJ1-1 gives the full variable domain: DAGVTQSPTHLIKTRGQQVTLRCSPISGHKSVSWYQQVLGQGPQFIFQYYEKEERGRGNFPDRFSARQFPNYSSELNVNALLLGDSALYLCASSQQGAGTEAFFGQGTRLTVV.

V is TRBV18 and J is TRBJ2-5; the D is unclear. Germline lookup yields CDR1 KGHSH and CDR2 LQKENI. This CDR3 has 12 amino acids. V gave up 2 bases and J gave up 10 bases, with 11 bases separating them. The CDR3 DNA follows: TGTGCCAGCTCACCAGGGGTACTGGGCCAGTACTTC. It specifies CASSPGVLGQYF.

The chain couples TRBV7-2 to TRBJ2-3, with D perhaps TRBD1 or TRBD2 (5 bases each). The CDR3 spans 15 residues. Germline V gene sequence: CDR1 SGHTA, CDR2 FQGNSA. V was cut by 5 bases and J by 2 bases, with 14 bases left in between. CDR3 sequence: CASSPPGRLTDTQYF. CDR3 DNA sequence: TGTGCCAGCAGCCCTCCGGGACGCCTCACAGATACGCAGTATTTT.

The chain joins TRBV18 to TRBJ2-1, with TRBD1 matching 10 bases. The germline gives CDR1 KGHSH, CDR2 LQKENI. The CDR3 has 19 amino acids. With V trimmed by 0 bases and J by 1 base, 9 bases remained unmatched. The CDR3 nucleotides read TGTGCCAGCTCACCACCTCGCGACCGGGACAGGGGTTCCTACAATGAGCAGTTCTTC. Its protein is CASSPPRDRDRGSYNEQFF.

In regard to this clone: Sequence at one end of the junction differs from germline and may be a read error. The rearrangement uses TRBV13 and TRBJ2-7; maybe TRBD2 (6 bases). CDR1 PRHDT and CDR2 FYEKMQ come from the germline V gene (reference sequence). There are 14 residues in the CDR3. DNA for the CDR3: TGTGCCAGCAGATTAGGTCCCGGGAGTGGCGAGCAGTACTTC. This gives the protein CASRLGPGSGEQYF.

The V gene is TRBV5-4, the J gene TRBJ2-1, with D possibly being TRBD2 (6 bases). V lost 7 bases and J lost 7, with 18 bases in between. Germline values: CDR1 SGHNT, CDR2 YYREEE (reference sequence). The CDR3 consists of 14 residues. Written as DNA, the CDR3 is TGTGCCAGCGGAAGGGAAAGGCGGGGAAATGAGCAGTTCTTC. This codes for CASGRERRGNEQFF.

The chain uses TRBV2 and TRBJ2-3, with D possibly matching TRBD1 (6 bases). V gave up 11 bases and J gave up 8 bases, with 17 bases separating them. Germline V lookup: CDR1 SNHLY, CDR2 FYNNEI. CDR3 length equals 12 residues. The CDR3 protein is CADGQGQGTQYF. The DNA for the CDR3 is TGTGCCGACGGGCAGGGACAAGGTACGCAGTATTTT. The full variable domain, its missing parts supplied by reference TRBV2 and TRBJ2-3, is EPEVTQTPSHQVTQMGQEVILRCVPISNHLYFYWYRQILGQKVEFLVSFYNNEISEKSEIFDDQFSVERPDGSNFTLKIRSTKLEDSAMYFCADGQGQGTQYFGPGTRLTVL.

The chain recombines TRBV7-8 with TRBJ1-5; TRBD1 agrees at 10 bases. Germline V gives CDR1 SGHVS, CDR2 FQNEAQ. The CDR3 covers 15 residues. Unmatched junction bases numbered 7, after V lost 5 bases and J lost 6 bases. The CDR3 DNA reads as TGTGCCAGCAGCATCCGACAGGGGGCTAGTCAGCCCCAGCATTTT. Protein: CASSIRQGASQPQHF.

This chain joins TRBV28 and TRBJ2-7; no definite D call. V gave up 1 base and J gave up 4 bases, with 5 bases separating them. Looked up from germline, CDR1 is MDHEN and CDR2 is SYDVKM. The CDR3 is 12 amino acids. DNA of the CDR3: TGTGCCAGCAGTTTATCCAGGTACGAGCAGTACTTC. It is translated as CASSLSRYEQYF.

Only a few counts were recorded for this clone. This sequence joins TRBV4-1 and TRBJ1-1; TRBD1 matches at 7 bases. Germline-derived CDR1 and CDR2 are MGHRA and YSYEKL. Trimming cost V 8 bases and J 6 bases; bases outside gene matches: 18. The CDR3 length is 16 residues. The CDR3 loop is CASGQKRGPLTSEAFF. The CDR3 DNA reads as TGCGCCAGCGGACAAAAGAGGGGGCCCTTAACATCTGAAGCTTTCTTT.

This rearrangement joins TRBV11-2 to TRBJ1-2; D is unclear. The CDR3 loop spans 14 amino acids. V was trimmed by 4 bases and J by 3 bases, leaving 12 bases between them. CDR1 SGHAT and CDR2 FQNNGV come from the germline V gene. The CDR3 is CASSSNAADYGYTF. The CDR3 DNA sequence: TGTGCCAGCAGCTCTAACGCGGCCGACTATGGCTACACCTTC.

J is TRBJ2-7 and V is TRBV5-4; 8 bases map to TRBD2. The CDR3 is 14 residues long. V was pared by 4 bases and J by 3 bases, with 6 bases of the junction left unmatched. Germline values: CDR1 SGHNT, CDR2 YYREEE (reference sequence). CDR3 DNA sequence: TGTGCCAGCAGCCCCGACGGGGGGGGCTACGAGCAGTACTTC. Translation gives CASSPDGGGYEQYF.

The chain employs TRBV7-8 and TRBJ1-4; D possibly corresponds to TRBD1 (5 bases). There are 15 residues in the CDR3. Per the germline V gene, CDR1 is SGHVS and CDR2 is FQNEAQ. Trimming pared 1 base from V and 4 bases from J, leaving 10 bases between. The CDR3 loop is CASSLVRGDNEKLFF. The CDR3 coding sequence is TGTGCCAGCAGCTTAGTTCGAGGGGATAATGAAAAACTGTTTTTT.

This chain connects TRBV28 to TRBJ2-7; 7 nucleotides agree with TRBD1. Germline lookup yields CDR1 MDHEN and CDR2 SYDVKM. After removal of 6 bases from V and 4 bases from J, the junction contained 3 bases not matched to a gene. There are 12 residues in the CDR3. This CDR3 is CASSLQGYEQYF. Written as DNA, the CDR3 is TGTGCCAGCAGCTTACAGGGGTACGAGCAGTACTTC.

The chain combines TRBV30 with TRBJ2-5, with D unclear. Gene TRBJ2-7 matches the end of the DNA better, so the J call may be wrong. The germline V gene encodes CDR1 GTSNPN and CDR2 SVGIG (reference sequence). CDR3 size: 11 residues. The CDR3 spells CAWSGAYEQYF. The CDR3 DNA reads TGTGCCTGGAGTGGGGCCTACGAGCAGTACTTC.

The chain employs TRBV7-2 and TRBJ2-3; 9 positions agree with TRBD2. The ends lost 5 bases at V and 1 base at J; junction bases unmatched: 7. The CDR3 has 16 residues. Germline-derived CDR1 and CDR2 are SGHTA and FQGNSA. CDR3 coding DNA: TGTGCCAGCAGCCGTAGCAGCGGGGGGCGCACAGATACGCAGTATTTT. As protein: CASSRSSGGRTDTQYF.

The CDR3 reads CASSPGYGEQYF. DNA for the CDR3: TGTGCCAGTTCCCCAGGGTACGGGGAGCAGTACTTC. The rearrangement uses TRBV25-1 and TRBJ2-7; a possible D gene is TRBD1 (5 bases). V gave up 9 bases and J gave up 7 bases, with 16 bases separating them. The germline CDR1 and CDR2 sequences are MGHDK and SYGVNS. This CDR3 is built from 12 residues.

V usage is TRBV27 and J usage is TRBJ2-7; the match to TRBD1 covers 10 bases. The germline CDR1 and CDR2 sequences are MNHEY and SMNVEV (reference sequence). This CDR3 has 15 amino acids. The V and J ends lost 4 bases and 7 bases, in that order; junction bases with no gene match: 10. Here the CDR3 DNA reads TGTGCCAGCAGTTCCCCGGACAGGGGGTCGAGAGAGCAGTACTTC. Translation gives CASSSPDRGSREQYF.

Written as DNA, the CDR3 is TGTGCCAGCAGTTACGCCGGCTTTGGCTACACCTTC. Its protein product is CASSYAGFGYTF. The rearrangement joins TRBV6-2 or TRBV6-3 to TRBJ1-2; unclear D gene. The CDR3 covers 12 residues. V was pared by 2 bases and J by 7 bases, with 8 bases between. Germline values: CDR1 MNHEY, CDR2 SVGEGT.

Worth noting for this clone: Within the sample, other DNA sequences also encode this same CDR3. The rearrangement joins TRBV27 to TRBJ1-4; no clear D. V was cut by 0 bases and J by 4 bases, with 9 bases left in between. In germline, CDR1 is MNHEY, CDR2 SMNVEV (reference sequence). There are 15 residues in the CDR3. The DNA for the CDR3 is TGTGCCAGCAGTTTATCGCGCAGAGGTAATGAAAAACTGTTTTTT. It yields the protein CASSLSRRGNEKLFF.

Written as DNA, the CDR3 is TGTGCCAGCAGCCGGAGGGATGGAAGATCCTACGAGCAGTACTTC. This codes for CASSRRDGRSYEQYF. The rearrangement joins TRBV5-6 to TRBJ2-7; TRBD2 is a possible D gene (6 bases). The CDR3 spans 15 residues. The ends were cut back, 4 bases at V and 1 base at J, with 15 bases in the middle. From germline, CDR1 is SGHDT and CDR2 YYEEEE.

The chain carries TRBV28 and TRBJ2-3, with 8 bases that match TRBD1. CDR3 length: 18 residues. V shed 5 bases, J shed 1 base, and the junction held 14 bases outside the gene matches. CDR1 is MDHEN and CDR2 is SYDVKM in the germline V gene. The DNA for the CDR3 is TGTGCCAGCAGTCCCCCCCGCGGGGCAGGGGGCGGCACAGATACGCAGTATTTT. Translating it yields CASSPPRGAGGGTDTQYF.

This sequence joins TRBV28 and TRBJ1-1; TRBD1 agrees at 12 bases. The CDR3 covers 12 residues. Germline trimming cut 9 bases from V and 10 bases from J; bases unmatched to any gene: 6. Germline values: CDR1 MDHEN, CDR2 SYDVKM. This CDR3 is CASWGQGAIAFF. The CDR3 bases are TGTGCCAGTTGGGGACAGGGGGCTATAGCTTTCTTT.

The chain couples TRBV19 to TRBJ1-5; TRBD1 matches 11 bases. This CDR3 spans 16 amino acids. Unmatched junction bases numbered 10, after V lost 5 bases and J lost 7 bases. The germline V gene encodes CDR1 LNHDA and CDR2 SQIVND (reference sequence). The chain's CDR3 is CASSPLPWDRGQPQHF. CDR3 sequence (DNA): TGTGCCAGTAGTCCACTCCCATGGGACAGGGGGCAGCCCCAGCATTTT.